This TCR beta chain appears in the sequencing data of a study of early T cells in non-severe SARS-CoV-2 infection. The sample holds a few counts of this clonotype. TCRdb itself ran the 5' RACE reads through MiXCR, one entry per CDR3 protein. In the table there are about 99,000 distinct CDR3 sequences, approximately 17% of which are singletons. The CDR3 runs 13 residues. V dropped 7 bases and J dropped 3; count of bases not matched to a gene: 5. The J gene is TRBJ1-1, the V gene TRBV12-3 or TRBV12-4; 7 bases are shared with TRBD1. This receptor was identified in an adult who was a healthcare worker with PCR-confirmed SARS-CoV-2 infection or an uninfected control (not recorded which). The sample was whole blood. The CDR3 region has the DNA TGTGCCAGCATTACAGGGGAGGACACTGAAGCTTTCTTT. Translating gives CASITGEDTEAFF.